Listed below are T cell receptor beta chains from one sample, sequenced in a study of type 1 regulatory T cells. No antigen is known for these receptors. TCRdb independently ran MiXCR on the reads; one entry per CDR3 protein. The table records about 62,000 distinct CDR3 sequences, 62% of them present only once. Sequenced material: cultured non-Tr1 T cells, either the whole culture or a sorted T cell fraction (not recorded which). The source is a human donor in good health. The conserved cysteine and the conserved F or W are not part of the CDR3 here. D genes are given only for firm matches.

D: -; J: TRBJ1-5; V: TRBV12-3/TRBV12-4; CDR3: ASSRAGDGQPQH
D: TRBD2; J: TRBJ2-7; V: TRBV19; CDR3: ASSWGSGTNYEQY
D: TRBD2; J: -; V: TRBV6-2/TRBV6-3; CDR3: ASSYSIRLAGAKPETQY
D: -; J: TRBJ2-1; V: TRBV6-5; CDR3: ASSPRGSRRQF
D: TRBD2; J: TRBJ2-2; V: TRBV5-6; CDR3: ASSLEERESTGELF
D: TRBD2; J: TRBJ2-1; V: TRBV15; CDR3: ATSRPPRLAVFTNLDEQF
D: -; J: TRBJ1-1; V: TRBV3-1; CDR3: ASSQGLGAYTEAF
D: TRBD1; J: TRBJ1-4; V: TRBV20-1; CDR3: SAGTATNEKLF
D: TRBD1; J: TRBJ1-5; V: TRBV2; CDR3: ASGSRQGGSNQPQH
D: -; J: TRBJ2-2; V: TRBV4-3; CDR3: ASSTGGASGELF
D: TRBD2; J: TRBJ2-7; V: TRBV11-1; CDR3: ASSLRGGTSGRYEQY
D: -; J: TRBJ1-4; V: TRBV10-2; CDR3: ASSEAGGLNEKLF
D: -; J: TRBJ1-6; V: TRBV4-3; CDR3: ASSQERRNYSPLH
D: TRBD2; J: TRBJ2-3; V: TRBV30; CDR3: AWRPSGGSDTQY
D: TRBD2; J: TRBJ2-7; V: TRBV20-1; CDR3: SVGGTSGLGEQY
D: -; J: TRBJ2-3; V: TRBV7-3; CDR3: ASSPQPSSDTQY
D: TRBD2; J: TRBJ2-5; V: TRBV5-1; CDR3: ASSLAISGSGTQY
D: -; J: TRBJ1-2; V: TRBV7-2; CDR3: ASSLGQGGYGYT
D: -; J: TRBJ1-2; V: TRBV7-2; CDR3: ASSFRTESGGYT
D: TRBD2; J: TRBJ2-7; V: TRBV4-2; CDR3: ASSQEGRGGSYEQY
D: TRBD1; J: TRBJ2-2; V: TRBV10-3; CDR3: AISRDRVGTGELF
D: TRBD1; J: TRBJ2-5; V: TRBV20-1; CDR3: SATQGQGSETQY
D: TRBD1; J: TRBJ1-5; V: TRBV24-1; CDR3: ATSEPDRGGGNQPQH
D: -; J: TRBJ2-1; V: TRBV5-1; CDR3: ASSLGTAYNEQF
D: -; J: TRBJ2-3; V: TRBV7-3; CDR3: ASSKGGGTDTQY
D: -; J: TRBJ1-1; V: TRBV5-1; CDR3: ASKNPGAEAF
D: TRBD2; J: TRBJ2-5; V: TRBV20-1; CDR3: SAGTGGETQY
D: TRBD1; J: TRBJ1-4; V: TRBV4-3; CDR3: ASSPTEDRDEKLF
D: -; J: TRBJ2-7; V: TRBV7-2; CDR3: ASSPGVSAYSYEQY
D: -; J: TRBJ2-1; V: TRBV20-1; CDR3: SARVPRGGYDEQF
D: -; J: TRBJ2-3; V: TRBV20-1; CDR3: SARDVAGGVDTQY
D: -; J: TRBJ1-6; V: TRBV9; CDR3: ASSPWGKPHSPLH
D: -; J: TRBJ1-2; V: TRBV6-5; CDR3: ASTSWGGDYGYT
D: -; J: TRBJ1-4; V: TRBV7-2; CDR3: ASSLVVPRQSMELF
D: -; J: TRBJ1-5; V: TRBV20-1; CDR3: SARGGDQPQH
D: -; J: TRBJ2-2; V: TRBV9; CDR3: ASSEIQGYNTGELF
D: -; J: TRBJ2-2; V: TRBV24-1; CDR3: ATTENTGELF
D: -; J: TRBJ1-1; V: TRBV27; CDR3: ASMTRGGTEAF
D: -; J: TRBJ2-2; V: TRBV5-1; CDR3: ASSPGHGTGELF
D: -; J: TRBJ1-4; V: TRBV20-1; CDR3: SATPGMGEKLF
D: -; J: TRBJ2-3; V: TRBV6-2/TRBV6-3; CDR3: ASTAGSGDTQY
D: TRBD1; J: TRBJ2-7; V: TRBV18; CDR3: ASSRTGTGERYEQY
D: TRBD2; J: TRBJ2-5; V: TRBV11-2; CDR3: ASRSAGGEETQY
D: TRBD2; J: TRBJ2-7; V: TRBV2; CDR3: ASSETSASYEQY
D: TRBD1; J: TRBJ1-4; V: TRBV6-1; CDR3: ASSETGGHEKLF
D: -; J: TRBJ1-2; V: TRBV25-1; CDR3: ASSDRWNYGYT
D: -; J: TRBJ1-1; V: TRBV19; CDR3: ASIVNTEAF
D: -; J: TRBJ2-7; V: TRBV3-1; CDR3: ASSQVHRAGPSYEQY
D: -; J: TRBJ2-3; V: TRBV14; CDR3: ASSQAGQPLKTQY
D: -; J: TRBJ2-1; V: TRBV24-1; CDR3: ATSDPSVAGSYNEQF
D: -; J: TRBJ2-1; V: TRBV6-2/TRBV6-3; CDR3: ASVRGDEQF
D: -; J: TRBJ1-2; V: TRBV5-1; CDR3: ASSPEGGNGYT
D: -; J: TRBJ2-6; V: TRBV20-1; CDR3: SGKSAGANVLT
D: -; J: TRBJ2-5; V: TRBV29-1; CDR3: SALVGQETQY
D: TRBD2; J: TRBJ2-7; V: TRBV6-2/TRBV6-3; CDR3: ASSFSGLAGLTHEQY
D: TRBD1; J: TRBJ2-2; V: TRBV6-1; CDR3: ASIFDRGFRELF